This T cell receptor (beta chain) derives from a study of memory CD4+ T cells and cytomegalovirus serostatus. About the study: Healthy Belgian adult donors included under ten CMV-positive and more than 20 CMV-negative people.

The sample holds one count of this clone. Its antigen is undetermined. The V end lost 0 bases, the J end lost 5 bases, and 15 bases lay between the germline ends. The V gene's germline CDR1 is SGHRS and CDR2 YFSETQ. This CDR3 region has 16 residues. Single viable CD3+CD4+CD8-CD45RO+ cells were sorted as the memory CD4+ T cells. After thawing, CD4+ T cells were positively selected. Original processing notes: Out-of-frame sequences were removed, leaving around 2,000,000 distinct TCRbeta sequences. Profiling relied on immunoSEQ multiplex PCR, and the TCRdb table lists in-frame clones only, not all of them. Clone size and the V and J calls come from that table; the DNA yielded D and trimming. The sample includes some 66,000 clones, 76% of them seen just once. Findings of the study overall: Of 150 to 200 reported CMV TCRbeta sequences, 55 to 80 were found in memory CD4+ repertoires.

The source material was memory CD4+ T cells from blood. V is TRBV5-1 and J is TRBJ2-1; D is possibly TRBD1 (5 bases). This sequence was found in an adult in good health and CMV-seropositive. The CDR3 coding sequence is TGCGCCAGCAGCTTGGAAGGAGACAGCCACCACAATGAGCAGTTCTTC. This sequence encodes CASSLEGDSHHNEQFF.